The subject of this entry is one T cell receptor beta chain. This clone's antigen is unknown. This entry comes from a study of monozygotic twins with inflammatory bowel disease (dated by TCRdb to about 2019). About the full investigation: In total, 28 monozygotic twin pairs made up the full study: 19 Danish pairs, all IBD-discordant, plus nine German pairs, of which four were IBD-concordant and five were IBD-discordant. The search for disease-associated traits relied mainly on comparing, within discordant pairs, IBD patients with their genetically identical healthy co-twins. Each individual had, on average, about 151 000 unique TCRalpha sequences and 181 000 unique TCRbeta sequences available for analysis.

The library came from 5' RACE. Each TCR library was prepared from around 3,400 ng of total RNA. For each sample, cDNA was synthesized in eight separate reactions using SMARTScribe reverse transcriptase. During cDNA synthesis, unique molecular identifiers containing a 6-nucleotide sample barcode were introduced by template switching. Amplification of TCRalpha and TCRbeta cDNA involved two nested PCRs of 16 and 9 cycles, and each PCR was followed by bead purification. Before amplification, the cDNA was treated with uracil DNA-glycosylase and purified using the QIAquick PCR purification kit. In the second PCR, Illumina TruSeq-compatible adapters and sample-specific barcodes were added. Library quality and concentration were checked on TapeStation and Qubit, and libraries were pooled at roughly 5.1 ng each. Sequencing of pooled libraries was carried out on an Illumina HiSeq2500 single-index Rapid Run using 2 x 100 bp reads and custom sequencing primers. From the authors' description of their analysis: UMI-based consensus assembly with MiGEC version 1.2.6 was used to correct PCR and sequencing errors. MiXCR version 2.1.1 handled V(D)J alignment, clonotype assembly and CDR3 extraction. Gene usage, clonotype sharing and MAIT/NKT TCR abundance were normalised by analysing the top 1000, 10 000 and 20 000 clonotypes per sample. After downsampling to 27 000 UMIs, diversity was calculated as the inverse Simpson index using the vegan R package. Paired Mann-Whitney U tests on discordant twin pairs were used, with Benjamini-Hochberg multiple-testing correction. TCRdb reprocessed the sequencing reads and holds a single record per CDR3 protein sequence, with no DNA. The authors' filters were not applied to this entry. The table of this sample itemizes around 99,000 distinct CDR3 sequences. The top ten clones comprise 9.5% to 15% of the sample.

What the research found in general, with its limitations: Repertoire similarity did not differ between concordant and discordant twins, possibly due to limited statistical power. TCRbeta repertoire diversity, by inverse Simpson index, was decreased in IBD patients compared with their healthy co-twins. No single strong signal or clonotype linked to IBD turned up in the results, so the idea that one exists was not supported. Background noise and inter-individual variability may have been introduced into the repertoires by the differing immunosuppressive treatments among patients. The analysis was unable to tell apart different T cell subtypes. Fewer clonotypes were shared with other individuals by IBD patients than by healthy twins, most markedly in patients showing signs of disease activity.

CDR1 and CDR2 (MNHNY, SVGAGI) derive from the germline V gene (reference sequence). The CDR3 covers 14 residues, taking in both the cysteine and the phenylalanine. The protein alone is recorded here. From each donor, a roughly 2.3 ml peripheral blood sample was drawn into PAXgene tubes and stored at -80 degrees C. Without T cell sorting, total RNA was isolated from whole blood using the PAXgene blood miRNA kit on an automated QIAcube. Peripheral blood from monozygotic twin pairs, either concordant or discordant for inflammatory bowel disease, underwent deep TCRalpha and TCRbeta repertoire profiling that used unique molecular barcoding. Smoking habits were recorded for all twin pairs, and individuals were classified as current, former or never smokers.

The material sequenced was blood. The receptor was derived from a human donor with ulcerative colitis or Crohn's disease, or a healthy co-twin of an affected twin (not recorded which). The rearranged segments are TRBV6-6 and TRBJ2-3; TCRdb names TRBD2, which stays unverified in the absence of DNA. The CDR3 in this case is CASKRRGGKDTQYF.